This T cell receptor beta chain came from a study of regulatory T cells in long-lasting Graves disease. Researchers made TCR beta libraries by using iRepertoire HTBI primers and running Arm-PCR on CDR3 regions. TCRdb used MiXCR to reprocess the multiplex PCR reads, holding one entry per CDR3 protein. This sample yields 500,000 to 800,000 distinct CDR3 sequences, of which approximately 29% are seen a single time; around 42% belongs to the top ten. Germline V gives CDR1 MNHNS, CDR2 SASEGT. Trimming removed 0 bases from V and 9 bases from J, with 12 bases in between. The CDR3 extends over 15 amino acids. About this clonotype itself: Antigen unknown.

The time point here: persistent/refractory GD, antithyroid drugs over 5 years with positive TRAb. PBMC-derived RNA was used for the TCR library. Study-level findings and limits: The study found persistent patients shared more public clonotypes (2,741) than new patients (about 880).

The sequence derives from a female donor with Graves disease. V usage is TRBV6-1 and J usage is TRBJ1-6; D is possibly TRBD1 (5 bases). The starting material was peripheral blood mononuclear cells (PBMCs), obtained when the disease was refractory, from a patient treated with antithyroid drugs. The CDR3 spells CASSEALRQFSPLHF. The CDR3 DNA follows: TGTGCCAGCAGTGAAGCTCTCCGACAGTTTTCACCCCTCCACTTT.